The 24 T cell receptor beta chains presented below share a single source sample, sequenced in a study of cytomegalovirus exposure and HLA in healthy donors. The PCR contained 60 Vbeta and 13 Jbeta primers. TCRdb's copy holds only in-frame clones and misses some; the assay was immunoSEQ multiplex PCR. The sample has under 70,000 clones, 86% seen once; the top ten hold roughly 2%. Sequenced material: PBMCs. All receptors derive from a woman younger than 45 in good health and CMV-seronegative.

The chain combines TRBV6-5 with TRBJ2-7; 8 nucleotides match TRBD2. V dropped 6 bases and J dropped 1; count of bases not matched to a gene: 5. CDR3 length: 14 residues. CDR1 and CDR2 (germline): MNHEY, SVGAGI. The CDR3 DNA reads TGTGCCAGCAGCTTAGCGGGACTATCCTACGAGCAGTACTTC. This encodes CASSLAGLSYEQYF.

V is TRBV7-2 and J is TRBJ2-2, with 7 positions matching TRBD1. Germline CDR1 and CDR2: SGHTA and FQGNSA. V lost 4 bases to trimming and J lost 5 bases; unmatched junction nucleotides: 7. The CDR3 spans 15 residues. The DNA of the CDR3 is TGTGCCAGCAGCTACCGACAGGGTGTTACCGGGGAGCTGTTTTTT. Amino acid sequence: CASSYRQGVTGELFF.

The chain links TRBV15 to TRBJ2-7, with 10 nucleotides matching TRBD2. CDR3 size: 16 residues. In germline, CDR1 is LNHNV, CDR2 YYDKDF (reference sequence). V shed 0 bases, J shed 7 bases, and the junction held 9 bases outside the gene matches. This chain's CDR3 is CATSREGLAEIGEQYF. Here the CDR3 DNA reads TGTGCCACCAGCAGAGAAGGACTAGCGGAGATAGGGGAGCAGTACTTC.

The chain recombines TRBV28 with TRBJ1-1; weak D call: TRBD1 (6 bases). The CDR3 runs 17 residues. Germline values: CDR1 MDHEN, CDR2 SYDVKM. V lost 6 bases and J 1 base, leaving 21 bases between the germline ends. For the CDR3, the DNA is TGTGCCAGCAGGCCATACTACAGGGAGGGGCCGAACACTGAAGCTTTCTTT. It translates to CASRPYYREGPNTEAFF. Based on the CDR3 plus reference TRBV28 and TRBJ1-1, the full variable domain is DVKVTQSSRYLVKRTGEKVFLECVQDMDHENMFWYRQDPGLGLRLIYFSYDVKMKEKGDIPEGYSVSREKKERFSLILESASTNQTSMYLCASRPYYREGPNTEAFFGQGTRLTVV.

This clone is a singleton in its sample. This rearrangement joins TRBV5-6 to TRBJ2-1, with 8 positions matching TRBD2. The length of the CDR3 is 15 residues. Trimming removed 0 bases from V and 8 bases from J; junction bases left unmatched: 7. Germline CDR1 reads SGHDT; CDR2 reads YYEEEE. The CDR3: CASSLEREIPHEQFF. CDR3 nucleotides: TGTGCCAGCAGCTTGGAGCGGGAGATTCCCCATGAGCAGTTCTTC.

The chain combines TRBV18 with TRBJ1-5, with D possibly matching TRBD1 (6 bases). The CDR3 loop spans 16 amino acids. V was shortened by 5 bases and J by 0 bases, with 14 bases between the two germline ends. Germline V gene sequence: CDR1 KGHSH, CDR2 LQKENI. The CDR3 loop reads CASSSGDIHSNQPQHF. The DNA of the CDR3 is TGTGCCAGCTCATCTGGGGACATTCATAGCAATCAGCCCCAGCATTTT.

This chain links TRBV5-1 with TRBJ1-3; TRBD1 matches 11 bases. The CDR3 sequence is 19 residues long. Losses at the gene ends were 1 base for V and 2 bases for J; bases not matched to a gene: 11. CDR1 is SGHRS and CDR2 is YFSETQ in the germline V gene. CDR3 residues: CASSLITSAGQGAGNTIYF. CDR3 sequence (DNA): TGCGCCAGCAGCTTGATAACCTCAGCGGGACAGGGGGCTGGAAACACCATATATTTT. The full variable domain, rest sourced from reference TRBV5-1 and TRBJ1-3, is KAGVTQTPRYLIKTRGQQVTLSCSPISGHRSVSWYQQTPGQGLQFLFEYFSETQRNKGNFPGRFSGRQFSNSRSEMNVSTLELGDSALYLCASSLITSAGQGAGNTIYFGEGSWLTVV.

The gene calls are TRBV1 and TRBJ2-3; TRBD2, the D gene given by the table, was not confirmed from the DNA. TRBV1 is noted as a pseudogene. The CDR3 runs to 19 residues. For the CDR3, the DNA is TGCACCAGCAGCTACCAAGTCCGGGAGGGCCTTCCGCAGACAGATACGCAGTATTTT. Protein: CTSSYQVREGLPQTDTQYF.

The gene calls are TRBV27 and TRBJ2-1; 8 nucleotides match TRBD2. Unmatched junction bases numbered 15, after V lost 2 bases and J lost 3 bases. The CDR3 is 19 residues long. Germline lookup yields CDR1 MNHEY and CDR2 SMNVEV (reference sequence). The chain's CDR3 is CASSLMMDAYRGGYNEQFF. CDR3 coding DNA: TGTGCCAGCAGTTTAATGATGGACGCCTATCGGGGGGGCTACAATGAGCAGTTCTTC.

This rearrangement joins TRBV9 to TRBJ2-7, with D tentatively TRBD1 (6 bases). The CDR3 length is 15 residues. CDR1 is SGDLS and CDR2 is YYNGEE in the germline V gene. Deletions cut 3 bases from V and 0 bases from J, with 13 bases between. In DNA form, the CDR3 reads TGTGCCAGCAGCGGAAGGGGGACCGGCTCCTACGAGCAGTACTTC. Protein product: CASSGRGTGSYEQYF.

V usage is TRBV5-1 and J usage is TRBJ1-2; 10 nucleotides align to TRBD1. V shed 3 bases and J 2 bases; nucleotides not matched to a gene: 4. From germline, CDR1 is SGHRS and CDR2 YFSETQ. The CDR3 has 15 residues. The CDR3 reads CASSSTGQGNYGYTF. The CDR3 nucleotides are TGCGCCAGCAGCTCTACGGGACAGGGGAACTATGGCTACACCTTC.

The chain couples TRBV7-2 to TRBJ2-1, with 13 bases aligning to TRBD2. Germline-derived CDR1 and CDR2 are SGHTA and FQGNSA. The CDR3 extends over 16 amino acids. The trim removed 3 bases at V and 8 bases at J, leaving 7 bases unmatched. CDR3 in DNA: TGTGCCAGCAGCTTGGGACTAGCGGGATTGGTCGATGAGCAGTTCTTC. This codes for CASSLGLAGLVDEQFF.

The J gene is TRBJ2-1, the V gene TRBV7-3, with 10 bases aligning to TRBD2. The V gene's germline CDR1 is SGHTA and CDR2 FQGTGA. The CDR3 covers 17 residues. V shed 5 bases, J shed 4 bases, and the junction held 11 bases outside the gene matches. CDR3 nucleotide sequence: TGTGCCAGCAGCCCCATAGGGCTAGCGGGAGATTACAATGAGCAGTTCTTC. It specifies CASSPIGLAGDYNEQFF.

The V call is TRBV28, the J call TRBJ2-1, with 14 nucleotides matching TRBD2. J lost 7 bases, V lost 2 bases, and 7 bases had no gene match. The germline V gene has CDR1 MDHEN and CDR2 SYDVKM. The CDR3 has 17 residues. The CDR3 loop is CASSLPTSGRDSNEQFF. The CDR3 nucleotides read TGTGCCAGCAGTTTACCGACTAGCGGGAGGGATTCGAATGAGCAGTTCTTC.

The chain joins TRBV25-1 to TRBJ1-4; no reliable D call. This CDR3 region has 17 residues. V gave up 2 bases and J gave up 0 bases, with 13 bases separating them. Germline lookup yields CDR1 MGHDK and CDR2 SYGVNS. This chain's CDR3 is CASSERGPSATNEKLFF. CDR3 sequence (DNA): TGTGCCAGCAGTGAACGGGGTCCTTCTGCAACTAATGAAAAACTGTTTTTT.

The gene calls are TRBV15 and TRBJ2-2, with 8 bases that match TRBD2. From germline, CDR1 is LNHNV and CDR2 YYDKDF (reference sequence). CDR3 length: 16 amino acids. V lost 2 bases, J lost 10 bases, and 12 bases stayed unmatched. CDR3 residues: CATSRFGGRPREELFF. The CDR3 bases are TGTGCCACCAGCAGATTCGGCGGGAGGCCCCGGGAGGAGCTGTTTTTT.

This clone showed up just once. The chain has TRBV5-1 and TRBJ2-2, with TRBD1 identical over 11 bases. Germline-derived CDR1 and CDR2 are SGHRS and YFSETQ. This CDR3 contains 15 residues. V gave up 4 bases and J gave up 6 bases; unmatched junction bases: 5. The CDR3 bases are TGCGCCAGCAGCGTCGGACAGGGGGCAGCCGGGGAGCTGTTTTTT. Amino acid sequence: CASSVGQGAAGELFF.

CDR3 coding DNA: TGTGCCAGCAGCTGGACTAGCGGGAGTTACGATGAGCAGTTCTTC. Protein sequence: CASSWTSGSYDEQFF. The rearrangement joins TRBV5-7 to TRBJ2-1; TRBD2 aligns across 13 bases. TRBV5-7 qualifies as an ORF whose function is uncertain. The CDR3 sequence is 15 residues long. V shed 3 bases, J shed 8 bases, and the junction held 5 bases outside the gene matches.

This clone is labeled medium-sized. The rearrangement uses TRBV10-3 and TRBJ1-1; TRBD1 is a possible D gene (5 bases). The germline V gene has CDR1 ENHRY and CDR2 SYGVKD. The CDR3 contains 16 residues. The V end lost 4 bases, the J end lost 6 bases, and 21 bases lay between the germline ends. Here the CDR3 reads CAISASVGGSGSEAFF. DNA for the CDR3: TGTGCCATCAGTGCCTCTGTGGGGGGATCGGGTTCTGAAGCTTTCTTT.

The CDR3 region has the DNA TGTGCCAGCAGCCTCCAGAGCGGTTACACAGATACGCAGTATTTT. Translating gives CASSLQSGYTDTQYF. The chain couples TRBV7-3 to TRBJ2-3; tentative D call: TRBD2 (5 bases). Trimming removed 5 bases at V and 2 bases at J, with 14 bases between. Germline V gene lookup returns CDR1 SGHTA and CDR2 FQGTGA. The CDR3 is made up of 15 amino acids.

The V and J genes are TRBV2 and TRBJ2-7, with D possibly matching TRBD2 (5 bases). Trimming shortened V by 8 bases and J by 4 bases, and 15 bases separated the two germline ends. There are 13 residues in the CDR3. From germline, CDR1 is SNHLY and CDR2 FYNNEI. CDR3 sequence: CASYDGGSYEQYF. DNA of the CDR3: TGTGCCAGCTACGACGGAGGATCTTACGAGCAGTACTTC.

The chain has TRBV7-9 and TRBJ2-3; D is ambiguous. The V end lost 3 bases, the J end lost 4 bases, and 11 bases lay between the germline ends. Germline assignment: CDR1 SEHNR and CDR2 FQNEAQ (reference sequence). The CDR3 contains 14 residues. The CDR3 DNA reads TGTGCCAGCAGCTTTGAAGGAGTCGCAGATACGCAGTATTTT. Protein product: CASSFEGVADTQYF.

V is TRBV2 and J is TRBJ2-7; 8 bases match TRBD2. Germline CDR1 is SNHLY and CDR2 is FYNNEI. With V trimmed by 5 bases and J by 3 bases, 6 bases remained unmatched. This CDR3 comprises 14 residues. For the CDR3, the DNA is TGTGCCAGCAGTCTCGGACTAGCAGTCTACGAGCAGTACTTC. Translated: CASSLGLAVYEQYF.

This rearrangement joins TRBV19 to TRBJ1-3; D uncertain. Germline V CDR1 and CDR2: LNHDA, SQIVND (reference sequence). The length of the CDR3 is 15 residues. Trimming took 4 bases from V and 4 from J, leaving 14 bases between them. CDR3 nucleotide sequence: TGTGCCAGTAGTAGGGCGTGGGGAGGAGGAAACACCATATATTTT. Amino acids: CASSRAWGGGNTIYF.